This entry lists 14 T cell receptor beta chains sequenced from one sample in a study of T cells in localized non-small cell lung cancer. The assay was immunoSEQ multiplex PCR, and TCRdb's table has in-frame clones only and misses some. Of some 64,000 clones in the sample, about four fifths are singletons; the top ten hold around 4.7%. The sample here was PBMCs, taken before any cancer treatment. The receptor set was obtained from a man aged 40 to 75 with stage II lung adenocarcinoma.

In DNA, the CDR3 is TGTGCCAGCAGTTATTCCGACCTGATGGGAGGCTACACCTTC. Its protein is CASSYSDLMGGYTF. The chain uses TRBV6-5 and TRBJ1-2; D remains unclear. The CDR3 sequence is 14 residues long. CDR1 MNHEY and CDR2 SVGAGI come from the germline V gene. Between the trimmed V and J ends, which lost 3 bases and 8 bases, there was a span of 16 bases.

The rearrangement joins TRBV19 to TRBJ2-1, with D unclear. Deletions cut 4 bases from V and 7 bases from J, with 11 bases between. The CDR3 consists of 13 residues. Germline loops: CDR1 LNHDA, CDR2 SQIVND (reference sequence). This CDR3 is CASSRSRWNEQFF. The CDR3 bases are TGTGCCAGTAGTAGGTCTAGGTGGAATGAGCAGTTCTTC.

The CDR3 DNA is TGTGCCAGCAGTCCCAGGGTGAGCAATCAGCCCCAGCATTTT. Residues: CASSPRVSNQPQHF. The chain has TRBV2 and TRBJ1-5; the D gene is possibly TRBD1 (5 bases). Germline values: CDR1 SNHLY, CDR2 FYNNEI. Trimming took 5 bases from V and 1 from J, leaving 9 bases between them. The CDR3 contains 14 residues.

This chain joins TRBV7-9 and TRBJ2-1; a possible D gene is TRBD2 (6 bases). The CDR3 loop spans 16 amino acids. The V gene lost 4 bases and the J gene lost 7 bases, with 20 bases spanning the gap. Germline-derived CDR1 and CDR2 are SEHNR and FQNEAQ (reference sequence). The CDR3 DNA follows: TGTGCCAGCAGCTCCGAACTCGGGGGTTCCTGGAATGAGCAGTTCTTC. Residues: CASSSELGGSWNEQFF.

The chain carries TRBV5-1 and TRBJ2-7, with 8 positions matching TRBD2. Germline V gene sequence: CDR1 SGHRS, CDR2 YFSETQ. The CDR3 totals 15 residues. V trimming: 0 bases; J trimming: 7 bases; junction bases outside the gene matches: 9. The CDR3 DNA reads as TGCGCCAGCAGCTTGGATGCTAGCGGGTGGTCGGAGCAGTACTTC. Residues: CASSLDASGWSEQYF.

The V call is TRBV7-2, the J call TRBJ2-1, with no clear D. The V end was cut by 1 base, the J end by 12 bases, with 7 bases between. Per germline, CDR1 SGHTA and CDR2 FQGNSA. The CDR3 loop spans 11 amino acids. CDR3 region: CASSLGWWQFF. DNA for the CDR3: TGTGCCAGCAGCTTAGGGTGGTGGCAGTTCTTC.

The chain links TRBV9 to TRBJ2-6, with D perhaps TRBD1 or TRBD2 (6 bases each). The V gene lost 5 bases and the J gene lost 1 base, with 10 bases spanning the gap. The CDR3 sequence is 15 residues long. CDR1 SGDLS and CDR2 YYNGEE come from the germline V gene. The CDR3 region is CASSRGDSGANVLTF. CDR3 in DNA: TGTGCCAGCAGTAGGGGGGATTCTGGGGCCAACGTCCTGACTTTC.

The chain carries TRBV4-2 and TRBJ1-1, with 8 positions matching TRBD1. Trimming cost V 1 base and J 4 bases; bases outside gene matches: 8. Germline V gives CDR1 LGHNA, CDR2 YNFKEQ. The CDR3 loop spans 16 amino acids. DNA for the CDR3: TGTGCCAGCAGCCAAGGACAGGGGTTAAGTGGCACTGAAGCTTTCTTT. The encoded protein is CASSQGQGLSGTEAFF.

V gene TRBV11-3 combines with J gene TRBJ2-2; 9 bases match TRBD1. The V segment lost 5 bases and the J segment 6 bases; nucleotides outside the gene matches: 7. CDR3 length equals 15 residues. Germline V gene lookup returns CDR1 SGHNT and CDR2 YENEEA. The CDR3 nucleotides read TGTGCCAGCAGCACAGGGGGCTGGGGGTCCGGGGAGCTGTTTTTT. This sequence encodes CASSTGGWGSGELFF.

The CDR3 DNA sequence: TGTGCCAGCATTACAGGTCTTAACTATGGCTACACCTTC. Translating it yields CASITGLNYGYTF. This chain uses TRBV2 with TRBJ1-2, with D maybe TRBD1 (5 bases). Trimming pared 7 bases from V and 1 base from J, leaving 10 bases between. The CDR3 sequence is 13 residues long. CDR1 and CDR2 (germline): SNHLY, FYNNEI. Based on the CDR3 plus reference TRBV2 and TRBJ1-2, the full variable domain is EPEVTQTPSHQVTQMGQEVILRCVPISNHLYFYWYRQILGQKVEFLVSFYNNEISEKSEIFDDQFSVERPDGSNFTLKIRSTKLEDSAMYFCASITGLNYGYTFGSGTRLTVV.

J is TRBJ1-1 and V is TRBV7-9; 8 nucleotides line up with TRBD1. Germline V gives CDR1 SEHNR, CDR2 FQNEAQ (reference sequence). Trimming cost V 5 bases and J 1 base; bases outside gene matches: 6. The CDR3 covers 15 residues. CDR3 DNA sequence: TGTGCCAGCAGCATCCTGGGACAGGAGAACACTGAAGCTTTCTTT. This codes for CASSILGQENTEAFF.

The rearrangement joins TRBV5-4 to TRBJ1-2; perhaps TRBD1 as D (6 bases). The CDR3 contains 15 residues. The germline V gene encodes CDR1 SGHNT and CDR2 YYREEE (reference sequence). The germline V and J ends were trimmed by 4 bases and 3 bases, with 16 bases remaining between them. CDR3 protein: CASSPRGGADYGYTF. DNA of the CDR3: TGTGCCAGCAGCCCTAGAGGGGGGGCTGACTATGGCTACACCTTC.

The chain combines TRBV27 with TRBJ1-5; no definite D call. V shed 6 bases and J shed 2 bases, with 17 bases lying between them. Germline lookup yields CDR1 MNHEY and CDR2 SMNVEV (reference sequence). This CDR3 contains 16 residues. This CDR3 reads CASRKNEGYGNQPQHF. CDR3 nucleotides: TGTGCCAGCAGGAAAAATGAGGGATACGGCAATCAGCCCCAGCATTTT.

The chain couples TRBV7-8 to TRBJ1-5; 8 nucleotides line up with TRBD1. CDR1 SGHVS and CDR2 FQNEAQ come from the germline V gene. CDR3 size: 21 residues. V shed 2 bases, J shed 1 base, and the junction held 19 bases outside the gene matches. Here the CDR3 reads CASSLRFLAGTGGRSNQPQHF. The CDR3 bases are TGTGCCAGCAGCTTACGCTTCTTAGCGGGGACAGGCGGGAGAAGCAATCAGCCCCAGCATTTT. Based on the CDR3 plus reference TRBV7-8 and TRBJ1-5, the full variable domain is GAGVSQSPRYKVAKRGQDVALRCDPISGHVSLFWYQQALGQGPEFLTYFQNEAQLDKSGLPSDRFFAERPEGSVSTLKIQRTQQEDSAVYLCASSLRFLAGTGGRSNQPQHFGDGTRLSIL.